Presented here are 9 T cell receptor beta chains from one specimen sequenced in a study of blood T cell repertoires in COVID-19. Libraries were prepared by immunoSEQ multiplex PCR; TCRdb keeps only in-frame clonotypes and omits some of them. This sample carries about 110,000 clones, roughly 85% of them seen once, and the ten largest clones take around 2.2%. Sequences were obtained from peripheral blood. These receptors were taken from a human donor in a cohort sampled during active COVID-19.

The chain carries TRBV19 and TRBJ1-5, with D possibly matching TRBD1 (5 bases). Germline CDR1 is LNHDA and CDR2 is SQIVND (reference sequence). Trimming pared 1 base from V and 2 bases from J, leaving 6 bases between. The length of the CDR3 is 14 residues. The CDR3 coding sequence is TGTGCCAGTAGTATAGTCAGGGGCAATCAGCCCCAGCATTTT. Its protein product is CASSIVRGNQPQHF.

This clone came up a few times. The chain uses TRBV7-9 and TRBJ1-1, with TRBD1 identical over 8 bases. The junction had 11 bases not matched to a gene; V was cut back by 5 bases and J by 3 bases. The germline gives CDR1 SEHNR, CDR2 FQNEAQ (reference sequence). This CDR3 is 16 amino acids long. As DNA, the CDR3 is TGTGCCAGCAGCAAAGGGACAGGTATCGCTTACACTGAAGCTTTCTTT. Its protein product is CASSKGTGIAYTEAFF.

CDR3: CASSESGFGGSSGNTIYF. Written as DNA, the CDR3 is TGTGCCAGCAGTGAATCGGGGTTTGGTGGATCCTCTGGAAACACCATATATTTT. The chain links TRBV6-1 to TRBJ1-3, with D unclear. Germline V gives CDR1 MNHNS, CDR2 SASEGT. Trimming pared 2 bases from V and 0 bases from J, leaving 17 bases between. The CDR3 is made up of 18 amino acids.

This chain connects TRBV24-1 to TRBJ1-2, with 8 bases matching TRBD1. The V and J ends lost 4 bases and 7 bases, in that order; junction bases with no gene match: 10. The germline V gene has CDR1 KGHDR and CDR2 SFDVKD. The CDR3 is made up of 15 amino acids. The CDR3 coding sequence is TGTGCCACCAGTGACCCGGACAGGGCAGGTGGTGGCTACACCTTC. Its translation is CATSDPDRAGGGYTF.

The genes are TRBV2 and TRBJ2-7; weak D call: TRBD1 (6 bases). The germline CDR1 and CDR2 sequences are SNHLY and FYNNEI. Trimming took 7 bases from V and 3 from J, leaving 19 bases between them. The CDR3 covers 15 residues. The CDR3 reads CASNKGAGAIYEQYF. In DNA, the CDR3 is TGTGCCAGCAACAAAGGGGCAGGGGCTATCTACGAGCAGTACTTC.

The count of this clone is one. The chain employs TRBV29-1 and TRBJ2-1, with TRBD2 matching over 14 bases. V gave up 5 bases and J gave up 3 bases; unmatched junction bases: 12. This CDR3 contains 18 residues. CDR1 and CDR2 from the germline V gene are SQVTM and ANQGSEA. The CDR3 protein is CSVSPGTSGGASYNEQFF. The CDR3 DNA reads TGCAGCGTTTCTCCCGGGACTAGCGGGGGAGCTAGCTACAATGAGCAGTTCTTC.

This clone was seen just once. The CDR3: CASSAQGPSGNTIYF. DNA of the CDR3: TGTGCCAGCAGCGCCCAGGGTCCCTCTGGAAACACCATATATTTT. The gene calls are TRBV9 and TRBJ1-3; possible D gene TRBD1, 5 bases. Trimming stripped 3 bases from V and 0 bases from J, with 10 bases between. This CDR3 spans 15 amino acids. Germline CDR1 and CDR2: SGDLS and YYNGEE.

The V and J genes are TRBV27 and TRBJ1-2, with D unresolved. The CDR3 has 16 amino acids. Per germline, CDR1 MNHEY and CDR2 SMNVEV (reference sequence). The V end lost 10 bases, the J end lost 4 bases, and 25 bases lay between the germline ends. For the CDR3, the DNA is TGTGCCATCCTAATCCCGTTGGGTGAAGCAGGCTATGGCTACACCTTC. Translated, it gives CAILIPLGEAGYGYTF.

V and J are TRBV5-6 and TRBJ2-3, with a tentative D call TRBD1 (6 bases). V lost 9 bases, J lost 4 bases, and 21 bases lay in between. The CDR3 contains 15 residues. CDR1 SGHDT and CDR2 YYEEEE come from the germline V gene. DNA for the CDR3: TGTGCCACCATCCAAGTGGGGGCGCCGCCAGATACGCAGTATTTT. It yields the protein CATIQVGAPPDTQYF. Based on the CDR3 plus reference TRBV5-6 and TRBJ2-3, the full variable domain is DAGVTQSPTHLIKTRGQQVTLRCSPKSGHDTVSWYQQALGQGPQFIFQYYEEEERQRGNFPDRFSGHQFPNYSSELNVNALLLGDSALYLCATIQVGAPPDTQYFGPGTRLTVL.